The rows below give T cell receptor beta chains drawn from one sample of a study of human T cells and chemical hapten exposure. MiXCR, run by TCRdb on the RACE reads, gives a single entry per CDR3 protein. The data contain 55,000 to 75,000 distinct CDR3 sequences, 6% to 7% of them singletons. The sample consisted of whole blood. Receptors originate from a female donor in good health. Some clones in this sample may be carry-over from other donors' samples. The CDR3 runs from the conserved cysteine through the conserved F or W. D genes are given only for firm matches. Not all rows give a size; the values are once, few, many and, for expanded clones, a class.

d_call | cdr3_length | j_call | v_call | clone_size | cdr3_aa | cdr3_nt
TRBD2 | 15 | TRBJ2-5 | TRBV7-8 | many | CASSLLTSGSETQYF | TGTGCCAGCAGCTTATTAACTAGCGGGAGCGAGACCCAGTACTTC
TRBD2 | 14 | TRBJ2-7 | TRBV30 | many | CAWSVGGSSYEQYF | TGTGCCTGGAGTGTTGGCGGGAGCTCCTACGAGCAGTACTTC
TRBD2 | 14 | TRBJ2-1 | TRBV20-1 | many | CSARGEREYNEQFF | TGCAGTGCTAGAGGAGAGCGGGAGTACAATGAGCAGTTCTTC
. | 13 | TRBJ2-2 | TRBV5-4 | many | CATLGGPTGELFF | TGTGCCACCCTCGGGGGTCCCACCGGGGAGCTGTTTTTT
. | 14 | TRBJ1-5 | TRBV19 | many | CASSMDSSLEPQHF | TGTGCCAGTAGTATGGACAGCTCCTTGGAGCCCCAGCATTTT
. | 12 | TRBJ2-1 | TRBV6-2/TRBV6-3 | many | CASSWVRNEQFF | TGTGCCAGCAGTTGGGTTAGGAATGAGCAGTTCTTC
. | 15 | TRBJ2-3 | TRBV4-3 | . | CASSAGISSTDTQYF | TGCGCCAGCAGCGCCGGGATCTCTAGCACAGATACGCAGTATTTT
. | 14 | TRBJ1-5 | TRBV28 | . | CASSRQNSNQPQHF | TGTGCCAGCAGTAGACAGAATAGCAATCAGCCCCAGCATTTT
. | 16 | TRBJ1-1 | TRBV4-1 | many | CASSQGGLTGNTEAFF | TGCGCCAGCAGCCAAGGGGGACTGACGGGGAACACTGAAGCTTTCTTT
TRBD2 | 18 | TRBJ2-1 | TRBV7-2 | many | CASSPYQGLASSYNEQFF | TGTGCCAGCAGCCCATACCAAGGACTAGCGAGCTCCTACAATGAGCAGTTCTTC
. | 16 | TRBJ2-7 | TRBV25-1 | many | CASSGRETTAPYEQYF | TGTGCCAGCAGTGGTCGAGAGACAACCGCCCCCTACGAGCAGTACTTC
TRBD1 | 14 | TRBJ1-1 | TRBV7-2 | many | CASSERDRRTEAFF | TGTGCCAGCAGCGAGAGGGACAGGCGTACTGAAGCTTTCTTT
. | 15 | TRBJ2-7 | TRBV6-1 | few | CASSEADGSPYEQYF | TGTGCCAGCAGTGAAGCGGACGGGAGTCCCTACGAGCAGTACTTC
. | 15 | TRBJ2-7 | TRBV28 | many | CASSASGLGSYEQYF | TGTGCCAGCAGTGCCTCGGGCCTAGGGTCCTACGAGCAGTACTTC
TRBD2 | 17 | TRBJ2-1 | TRBV30 | few | CAWSEGSAGGPGNEQFF | TGTGCCTGGAGTGAAGGGTCGGCGGGAGGGCCGGGGAATGAGCAGTTCTTC
TRBD2 | 14 | TRBJ2-3 | TRBV5-1 | few | CASSAGLARDTQYF | TGCGCCAGCAGCGCAGGACTAGCAAGAGATACGCAGTATTTT
. | 14 | TRBJ1-2 | TRBV7-3 | many | CASSLGGNNYGYTF | TGTGCCAGCAGCTTAGGGGGCAACAACTATGGCTACACCTTC
TRBD2 | 18 | TRBJ2-3 | TRBV4-2 | many | CASSQGTRLAGGTDTQYF | TGTGCCAGCAGCCAAGGCACTAGACTAGCGGGTGGCACAGATACGCAGTATTTT
TRBD1 | 15 | TRBJ2-2 | TRBV25-1 | many | CASSNAGTDFGELFF | TGTGCCAGCAGTAACGCCGGGACAGACTTCGGGGAGCTGTTTTTT
. | 15 | TRBJ2-2 | TRBV5-1 | . | CASSTGTTGRGELFF | TGCGCCAGCAGCACCGGGACAACGGGACGCGGGGAGCTGTTTTTT